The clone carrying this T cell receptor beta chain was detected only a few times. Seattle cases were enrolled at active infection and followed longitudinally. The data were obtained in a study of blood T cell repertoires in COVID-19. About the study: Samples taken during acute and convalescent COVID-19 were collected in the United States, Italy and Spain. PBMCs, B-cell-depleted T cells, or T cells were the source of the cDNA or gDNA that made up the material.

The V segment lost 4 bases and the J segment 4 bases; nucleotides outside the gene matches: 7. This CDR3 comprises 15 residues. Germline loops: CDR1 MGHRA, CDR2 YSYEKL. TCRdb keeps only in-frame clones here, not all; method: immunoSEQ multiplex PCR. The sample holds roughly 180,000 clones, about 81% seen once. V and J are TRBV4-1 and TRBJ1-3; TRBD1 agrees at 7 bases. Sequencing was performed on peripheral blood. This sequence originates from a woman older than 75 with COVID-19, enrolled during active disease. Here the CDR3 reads CASSLHRGGGNTIYF. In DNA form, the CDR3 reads TGCGCCAGCAGCCTCCACAGGGGTGGAGGAAACACCATATATTTT.